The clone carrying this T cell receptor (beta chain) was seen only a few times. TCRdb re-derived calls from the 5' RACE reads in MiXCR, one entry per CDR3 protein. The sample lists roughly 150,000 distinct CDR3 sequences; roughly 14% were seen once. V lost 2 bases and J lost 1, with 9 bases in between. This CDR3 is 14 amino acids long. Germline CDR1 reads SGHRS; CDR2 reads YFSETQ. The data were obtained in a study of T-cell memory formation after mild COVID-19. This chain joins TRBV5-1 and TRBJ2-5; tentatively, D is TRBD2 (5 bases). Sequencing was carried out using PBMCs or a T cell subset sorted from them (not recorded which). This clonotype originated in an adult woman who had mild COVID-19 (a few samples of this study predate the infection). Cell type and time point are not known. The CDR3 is CASSLTGIQETQYF. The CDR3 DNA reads TGCGCCAGCAGCTTAACGGGAATCCAAGAGACCCAGTACTTC.